This passage covers 14 T cell receptor beta chains from one sample sequenced in a study of T cell changes during pregnancy in multiple sclerosis. Assay used: immunoSEQ multiplex PCR; TCRdb lists only in-frame clones, some missing. The top ten clones hold around 0.6% of a sample with about 76,000 clones, around 94% of them seen once. Source: peripheral blood, taken in the third trimester of pregnancy. The receptors originated from a female donor with multiple sclerosis, enrolled in a pregnancy study.

This chain joins TRBV9 and TRBJ2-5; 8 positions match TRBD2. Germline V lookup: CDR1 SGDLS, CDR2 YYNGEE. There are 15 residues in the CDR3. V lost 0 bases, J lost 4 bases, and 5 bases stayed unmatched. CDR3: CASSVASGGRETQYF. The CDR3 DNA is TGTGCCAGCAGCGTAGCCAGCGGGGGTCGAGAGACCCAGTACTTC.

This chain joins TRBV5-6 and TRBJ2-6; TRBD2 is a possible D gene (7 bases). V was clipped by 1 base and J by 4 bases, with 12 bases between them. The CDR3 spans 16 residues. CDR1 SGHDT and CDR2 YYEEEE come from the germline V gene. The DNA of the CDR3 is TGTGCCAGCAGCTTGTGGGGGGGCAGGGGGGCCAACGTCCTGACTTTC. This codes for CASSLWGGRGANVLTF. Using reference TRBV5-6 and TRBJ2-6 for the parts outside the CDR3, the full variable domain is DAGVTQSPTHLIKTRGQQVTLRCSPKSGHDTVSWYQQALGQGPQFIFQYYEEEERQRGNFPDRFSGHQFPNYSSELNVNALLLGDSALYLCASSLWGGRGANVLTFGAGSRLTVL.

The chain is built from TRBV5-1 and TRBJ2-6; possibly TRBD2 for D (6 bases). CDR1 is SGHRS, CDR2 YFSETQ, per germline. The CDR3 runs to 17 residues. The V end was cut by 5 bases, the J end by 0 bases, with 15 bases between. The DNA for the CDR3 is TGCGCCAGCAGGGCGGGACTGCAAACCTCTGGGGCCAACGTCCTGACTTTC. The encoded protein is CASRAGLQTSGANVLTF.

The CDR3 region is CASSSTHSPLHF. The CDR3 region has the DNA TGTGCCAGCAGCTCTACTCATTCACCCCTCCACTTT. This chain uses TRBV7-9 with TRBJ1-6; D is unresolved. The CDR3 contains 12 residues. V lost 4 bases to trimming and J lost 8 bases, with 6 bases between them. Looked up from germline, CDR1 is SEHNR and CDR2 is FQNEAQ (reference sequence).

The chain couples TRBV9 to TRBJ2-1; 14 bases agree with TRBD2. The trim removed 0 bases at V and 0 bases at J, leaving 2 bases unmatched. Germline values: CDR1 SGDLS, CDR2 YYNGEE. The CDR3 length is 18 residues. The CDR3 here is CASSVGTSGGSSYNEQFF. The DNA of the CDR3 is TGTGCCAGCAGCGTAGGGACTAGCGGGGGGAGCTCCTACAATGAGCAGTTCTTC.

Only one count was recorded for this clone. The V gene is TRBV29-1, the J gene TRBJ2-7, with D uncertain. The germline gives CDR1 SQVTM, CDR2 ANQGSEA. Deletions cut 1 base from V and 4 bases from J, with 8 bases between. CDR3 length equals 12 residues. Written as DNA, the CDR3 is TGCAGCGTTGAAGGGGCAGCTTACGAGCAGTACTTC. Translation: CSVEGAAYEQYF.

The chain is built from TRBV7-2 and TRBJ2-7; TRBD2 agrees at 12 bases. Germline CDR1 and CDR2: SGHTA and FQGNSA. V dropped 0 bases and J dropped 3; count of bases not matched to a gene: 6. The CDR3 has 17 amino acids. The CDR3 loop is CASSLAWTSGESYEQYF. For the CDR3, the DNA is TGTGCCAGCAGCTTAGCGTGGACTAGCGGGGAGAGCTACGAGCAGTACTTC.

J is TRBJ1-5 and V is TRBV6-5; D unclear. The V and J ends lost 0 bases and 5 bases respectively, with 8 bases between them. The CDR3 is made up of 14 amino acids. Germline assignment: CDR1 MNHEY and CDR2 SVGAGI. DNA of the CDR3: TGTGCCAGCAGTTACTCGAGAGGTGATCAGCCCCAGCATTTT. It specifies CASSYSRGDQPQHF.

This sequence joins TRBV7-8 and TRBJ2-1, with 7 positions matching TRBD2. This CDR3 contains 15 residues. Unmatched junction bases numbered 13, after V lost 4 bases and J lost 10 bases. Germline CDR1 reads SGHVS; CDR2 reads FQNEAQ. The CDR3 region is CASSSPSGLPLEQFF. The CDR3 DNA reads as TGTGCCAGCAGCTCACCTAGCGGATTGCCCCTGGAGCAGTTCTTC.

This clone was seen just once. Here the CDR3 reads CASSPGGGPYEQYF. The CDR3 DNA reads TGTGCCAGCTCACCAGGGGGGGGACCCTACGAGCAGTACTTC. V usage is TRBV18 and J usage is TRBJ2-7, with 7 bases fitting TRBD2. Germline values: CDR1 KGHSH, CDR2 LQKENI. J was trimmed by 2 bases and V by 2 bases; bases with no gene match: 3. The CDR3 consists of 14 residues.

The chain carries TRBV7-9 and TRBJ1-1; 7 bases are shared with TRBD1. This CDR3 is 14 amino acids long. Unmatched junction bases numbered 7, after V lost 5 bases and J lost 4 bases. Germline V gene data show CDR1 as SEHNR and CDR2 as FQNEAQ (reference sequence). The CDR3 region is CASSHDRVATEAFF. CDR3 nucleotides: TGTGCCAGCAGCCATGACAGGGTGGCCACTGAAGCTTTCTTT.

The genes are TRBV7-9 and TRBJ1-1; no firm D call. The germline V gene encodes CDR1 SEHNR and CDR2 FQNEAQ (reference sequence). Trimming pared 7 bases from V and 0 bases from J, leaving 12 bases between. This CDR3 contains 14 residues. This CDR3 is CASTQALLNTEAFF. The CDR3 nucleotides are TGTGCCAGCACCCAGGCTCTTTTGAACACTGAAGCTTTCTTT.

The chain joins TRBV18 to TRBJ2-7; D uncertain. This CDR3 has 13 amino acids. Deletions cut 2 bases from V and 7 bases from J, with 12 bases between. The germline CDR1 and CDR2 sequences are KGHSH and LQKENI. In DNA, the CDR3 is TGTGCCAGCTCACCAGAGAAAATACGGGAGCAGTACTTC. Protein product: CASSPEKIREQYF.

The chain combines TRBV19 with TRBJ1-6; 7 bases are a match to TRBD1. CDR3 length: 14 residues. With V trimmed by 3 bases and J by 7 bases, 3 bases remained unmatched. CDR1 and CDR2 from the germline V gene are LNHDA and SQIVND (reference sequence). The CDR3 here is CASSITGENSPLHF. In DNA form, the CDR3 reads TGTGCCAGTAGTATCACAGGGGAGAATTCACCCCTCCACTTT. The full variable domain, in which reference TRBV19 and TRBJ1-6 provide the parts outside the CDR3, is DGGITQSPKYLFRKEGQNVTLSCEQNLNHDAMYWYRQDPGQGLRLIYYSQIVNDFQKGDIAEGYSVSREKKESFPLTVTSAQKNPTAFYLCASSITGENSPLHFGNGTRLTVT.